The 14 T cell receptor beta chains given below trace back to one sample, sequenced in a study of OX40 agonist ivuxolimab in advanced cancers. Clones were read by immunoSEQ multiplex PCR, and TCRdb kept only the in-frame ones, dropping some. This table holds 30,000 to 45,000 clones, approximately 80% found once. This specimen consisted of CD4+ or CD8+ T cells sorted from blood, obtained in a trial of the OX40 agonist ivuxolimab. These receptors all stem from an adult with an advanced solid tumor such as melanoma, head and neck, liver or kidney cancer.

This clone was detected a few times. This chain links TRBV21-1 with TRBJ1-2. TRBV21-1 is a pseudogene segment. The CDR3 runs to 12 residues. This CDR3 is CASSKGGDGYTF. Here the CDR3 DNA reads TGTGCCAGCAGCAAAGGCGGGGATGGCTACACCTTC.

The rearrangement joins TRBV19 to TRBJ1-2, with D perhaps matching TRBD1 (6 bases). V was cut by 3 bases and J by 6 bases, with 11 bases left in between. Looked up from germline, CDR1 is LNHDA and CDR2 is SQIVND (reference sequence). This CDR3 comprises 13 residues. The chain's CDR3 is CASSIPQGNGYTF. CDR3 DNA: TGTGCCAGTAGTATCCCGCAGGGGAATGGCTACACCTTC.

The chain couples TRBV21-1 to TRBJ1-6; the table assigns TRBD1, which was not confirmed against the DNA. TRBV21-1 is termed a pseudogene. The CDR3 consists of 18 residues. CDR3 sequence reads: CASSKEERQGKPLGPLHF. As DNA, the CDR3 is TGTGCCAGCAGCAAAGAGGAAAGACAGGGTAAGCCCTTAGGACCCCTCCACTTT.

The chain links TRBV7-2 to TRBJ1-1, with 7 bases aligning to TRBD1. CDR1 SGHTA and CDR2 FQGNSA come from the germline V gene. The CDR3 runs to 14 residues. With 1 base clipped from V and 10 bases from J, the junction kept 9 bases outside the gene matches. In DNA form, the CDR3 reads TGTGCCAGCAGCTTAGAGGGGACAGTCTCCTTAGCTTTCTTT. Protein sequence: CASSLEGTVSLAFF.

The V and J genes are TRBV4-1 and TRBJ2-7, with TRBD1 as a possible D gene (6 bases). V lost 4 bases and J 6 bases, leaving 22 bases between the germline ends. The CDR3 has 16 residues. Per the germline V gene, CDR1 is MGHRA and CDR2 is YSYEKL. CDR3 nucleotides: TGCGCCAGCAGCCTTTTCTTTCCCGCCCCAGGGGCCGAGCAGTACTTC. It codes for CASSLFFPAPGAEQYF.

The V gene is TRBV7-2, the J gene TRBJ1-3; TRBD1 is a possible D gene (5 bases). Trimming took 2 bases from V and 8 from J, leaving 10 bases between them. Looked up from germline, CDR1 is SGHTA and CDR2 is FQGNSA. The length of the CDR3 is 13 residues. The chain's CDR3 is CASSLSRDYTIYF. The CDR3 DNA reads as TGTGCCAGCAGCTTATCGCGGGACTACACCATATATTTT.

The chain employs TRBV27 and TRBJ1-5, with D perhaps matching TRBD1 (5 bases). Germline V gives CDR1 MNHEY, CDR2 SMNVEV (reference sequence). The CDR3 contains 15 residues. Trimming removed 6 bases from V and 6 bases from J, with 18 bases in between. The CDR3 sequence: CASRRTGPSRQPQHF. CDR3 sequence (DNA): TGTGCCAGCAGGCGAACAGGCCCTAGCCGTCAGCCCCAGCATTTT.

The CDR3 is CASSLYSSYEQYF. The CDR3 coding sequence is TGTGCCAGCAGCTTGTACAGCTCCTACGAGCAGTACTTC. J is TRBJ2-7 and V is TRBV5-4; D is ambiguous. CDR1 SGHNT and CDR2 YYREEE come from the germline V gene (reference sequence). There are 13 residues in the CDR3. V shed 1 base and J shed 0 bases, with 5 bases lying between them.

The V and J genes are TRBV6-6 and TRBJ1-6; D gene uncertain. The CDR3 loop spans 11 amino acids. Germline CDR1 MNHNY, CDR2 SVGAGI (reference sequence). Trimming took off 5 bases at V and 10 bases at J, with 6 bases between the two ends. As DNA, the CDR3 is TGTGCCAGCAGTCCAGGATCACCCCTCCACTTT. Its translation: CASSPGSPLHF.

This chain links TRBV5-1 with TRBJ1-2; TRBD1 aligns across 9 bases. The CDR3 totals 16 residues. J lost 8 bases, V lost 4 bases, and 15 bases had no gene match. Germline values: CDR1 SGHRS, CDR2 YFSETQ. The CDR3 protein is CASSIAGTGMFVGYTF. The CDR3 DNA is TGCGCCAGCAGCATTGCCGGGACAGGGATGTTCGTAGGCTACACCTTC.

This clone came up a few times. This sequence joins TRBV6-6 and TRBJ1-6; D ambiguous. Germline values: CDR1 MNHNY, CDR2 SVGAGI (reference sequence). The germline V and J ends were trimmed by 0 bases and 8 bases, with 8 bases remaining between them. The CDR3 is made up of 14 amino acids. The DNA for the CDR3 is TGTGCCAGCAGTTACTCCCCACCAGATTCACCCCTCCACTTT. The encoded protein is CASSYSPPDSPLHF.

The chain recombines TRBV2 with TRBJ2-3, with 7 positions matching TRBD2. CDR1 and CDR2 (germline): SNHLY, FYNNEI. The V and J ends lost 1 base and 1 base, in that order; junction bases with no gene match: 8. The CDR3 has 17 residues. The CDR3 DNA reads TGTGCCAGCAGTGAAGGACCGGGGGGAGGGGGCACAGATACGCAGTATTTT. Amino acids: CASSEGPGGGGTDTQYF.

J is TRBJ1-3 and V is TRBV5-4; maybe TRBD1 (5 bases). V was trimmed by 1 base and J by 4 bases, leaving 9 bases between them. The CDR3 is 14 residues long. Germline V gene lookup returns CDR1 SGHNT and CDR2 YYREEE (reference sequence). The CDR3: CASSLHGAGNTIYF. DNA of the CDR3: TGTGCCAGCAGCTTGCACGGGGCGGGAAACACCATATATTTT.

A single count supports this clone. The V and J genes are TRBV7-9 and TRBJ2-3; a weak D match, TRBD2 (6 bases). V lost 5 bases and J 6 bases, leaving 18 bases between the germline ends. The CDR3 extends over 15 amino acids. Germline CDR1 and CDR2: SEHNR and FQNEAQ (reference sequence). CDR3 sequence (DNA): TGTGCCAGCAGCCCGGACGGTCTGGGGGGTGATACGCAGTATTTT. This sequence encodes CASSPDGLGGDTQYF.